The present T cell receptor (beta chain) was sequenced within a study of spatial heterogeneity in lung cancer (dated by TCRdb to the late 2010s). Regarding the study in general: Beta-chain transcripts were consistently detected in greater numbers than alpha-chain transcripts, which likely reflected higher beta-chain transcript abundance. In the raw uncorrected reads, each unique combination of TCR and UMI appeared on average more than ten times. In non-small cell lung cancer, the study made a quantitative comparison of TCR alpha and beta repertoires among multiple tumor regions, matched nontumor lung and blood. Nonsynonymous mutation counts, determined by whole-exome sequencing of tumor tissue, were related to TCR repertoire features. Both alpha and beta chains were TCR-sequenced in roughly 200 tumor regions, around 65 matched nontumor lung samples and over 55 PBMC samples obtained at surgery.

Library construction relied on 5' RACE. TCRdb records NextSeq 500 as the sequencer. To allow correction of PCR and sequencing errors, the TCR library protocol tagged every TCR cDNA molecule with a unique molecular identifier. Regarding the original processing steps: Decombinator tools were used for TCR identification, UMI-based error correction and CDR3 extraction. Expanded TCRs were defined as those above a frequency of 2 per 1,000, corresponding to the top 1% of the tumor frequency distribution. Each repertoire was subsampled 100 times to 5,000 TCRs, after which Renyi diversity was computed with the R vegan package. CDR3 similarity networks were built from amino acid triplet string-kernel similarity, with CDR3s being connected when pairwise similarity was above 0.82. TCRdb reprocessing: public reads trimmed at Q25 with fastp, clones called with MiXCR, in-frame beta chains kept. Rows are unified per CDR3 protein, each entry keeping the most common DNA and genes. The V and J calls and clone size come from TCRdb's table, not from the authors' own analysis. This sample is represented by around 26,000 distinct CDR3 sequences; 5.5% to 8% of them were singletons. Roughly an eighth of the sample is in the top ten clones.

This specimen's time point label, interpreted: sample taken at primary tumor resection. TCR sequencing used whole RNA extracted from tumor and nontumor lung tissue, or from cryopreserved PBMC samples, without cell sorting. Samples were obtained from around 72 patients with early-stage, untreated non-small cell lung cancer from the lung TRACERx cohort. A patient was chosen for TCR sequencing only when enough RNA was available from at least two tumor regions. With regard to this clonotype: No cognate antigen has been identified for it. Qualities for individual bases were not recorded, and no much larger clone is one base off.

The CDR3 runs 14 residues from the cysteine to the phenylalanine. The kept DNA is CDR3 alone, 42 bases in frame from the first base. Based on the germline V gene, the CDR1 and CDR2 sequences are KGHDR and SFDVKD. V drops 4 bases and J drops 2 bases, leaving 9 bases in between. What the research found in general, with its limitations: Ubiquitous expanded tumor TCRs showed up in blood more often at tumor resection than at routine follow-up. Confirming at a functional level the hypothesis that regional TCRs recognize regional mutations was considered to require additional single-cell paired TCR alpha and beta sequencing.

The chain uses TRBV24-1 and TRBJ2-3, with no D gene named confidently. Sequenced material: PBMCs, taken at surgery. The source of this sequence is a male donor with early-stage non-small cell lung cancer. The CDR3 protein is CATSEMQATDTQYF. Read as DNA, the sequence is TGTGCCACCAGTGAAATGCAGGCCACAGATACGCAGTATTTT.